The T cell receptor (beta chain) under discussion was sequenced for a study of blood T cell repertoires in COVID-19. Study as a whole: There were acute and convalescent COVID-19 samples, and they came from the United States, Italy and Spain. The cDNA or gDNA used as material had been derived from T cells, B-cell-depleted T cells, or PBMCs.

Under the authors' procedure: By means of reference gene primer amplification, nucleated cell counts were estimated. Assay used: immunoSEQ multiplex PCR; TCRdb lists only in-frame clones, some missing. V, J and clone size are those of that table, while D and trimming were read from the DNA. The data contain about 240,000 clones, more than 75% of them singletons. The clonotype originates from an elderly woman with COVID-19, enrolled during active disease. What was sequenced was peripheral blood.

In DNA, the CDR3 is TGTGCCAGCAGCCGACCTACAGGGGGCTATCGGTCAGAGACCCAGTACTTC. Encoded protein: CASSRPTGGYRSETQYF. The chain links TRBV5-4 to TRBJ2-5; 9 bases are a match to TRBD1. The junction had 14 bases not matched to a gene; V was cut back by 4 bases and J by 4 bases. The CDR3 contains 17 residues. Germline assignment: CDR1 SGHNT and CDR2 YYREEE (reference sequence).